Listed below are T cell receptor beta chains from one sample, sequenced in a study of cytomegalovirus exposure and HLA in healthy donors. Here immunoSEQ multiplex PCR was the method, and the copy in TCRdb shows in-frame clones only, minus some. In the table there are about 200,000 clones, around 73% of which are singletons. The sample taken for sequencing was PBMCs. Receptors originate from a male donor in good health and CMV-seronegative. Both conserved end residues are part of each CDR3. The order of the fields is clone size, V gene, J gene, CDR3 length, D gene, CDR3 protein, CDR3 DNA. A D gene is named only where the DNA matches it firmly. Clone size appears in some rows only: once, few, many, or a class for an expanded clone.

-,TRBV30,TRBJ1-6,16,TRBD1,CAWSVLADRGKSPLHF,TGTGCCTGGAGTGTGCTCGCGGACAGGGGAAAATCACCCCTCCACTTT
-,TRBV5-1,TRBJ1-3,17,-,CASSADRGRYSGNTIYF,TGCGCCAGCAGCGCCGATCGTGGGAGATACTCTGGAAACACCATATATTTT
-,TRBV29-1,TRBJ2-1,10,-,CSVAGTEQFF,TGCAGCGTGGCCGGGACAGAGCAGTTCTTC
-,TRBV6-5,TRBJ2-7,15,-,CASKSQGHRSHEQYF,TGTGCCAGCAAAAGCCAGGGACATCGTAGCCACGAGCAGTACTTC
-,TRBV4-1,TRBJ1-2,15,-,CASSQDRSRVYGYTF,TGCGCCAGCAGCCAAGATCGGAGCAGGGTCTACGGCTACACCTTC
-,TRBV30,TRBJ1-6,16,TRBD1,CAWSTDRVRANSPLHF,TGTGCCTGGAGTACCGACAGGGTTAGGGCTAATTCACCCCTCCACTTT
-,TRBV27,TRBJ1-2,15,-,CASSLSAPGRYGYTF,TGTGCCAGCAGTTTATCGGCACCGGGAAGGTATGGCTACACCTTC
-,TRBV7-8,TRBJ1-4,15,-,CASSLQQGFGEKLFF,TGTGCCAGCAGTTTACAACAGGGTTTTGGAGAAAAACTGTTTTTT
-,TRBV6-1,TRBJ2-7,16,TRBD1,CASSENRGRESYEQYF,TGTGCCAGCAGTGAAAACAGGGGGAGAGAGTCCTACGAGCAGTACTTC
few,TRBV7-9,TRBJ1-4,13,TRBD1,CASSPDRVKKLFF,TGTGCCAGCAGCCCCGACAGGGTTAAAAAACTGTTTTTT
-,TRBV18,TRBJ1-2,16,-,CASSPQTSREFRGYTF,TGTGCCAGCTCACCGCAAACCTCCCGGGAATTTCGAGGCTACACCTTC
-,TRBV6-1,TRBJ1-1,13,-,CASNRRMNTEAFF,TGTGCCAGCAATCGCAGGATGAACACTGAAGCTTTCTTT
-,TRBV11-3,TRBJ2-1,12,TRBD2,CASSYSSGEQFF,TGTGCCAGCAGCTACTCTAGCGGGGAGCAGTTCTTC
-,TRBV18,TRBJ2-7,14,TRBD1,CASSPRTGLNEQYF,TGTGCCAGCTCACCCCGGACAGGGCTAAACGAGCAGTACTTC
-,TRBV19,TRBJ2-7,14,TRBD1,CASSATGVGYEQYF,TGTGCCAGTAGCGCAACAGGGGTTGGGTACGAGCAGTACTTC
-,TRBV21-1,TRBJ2-7,16,-,CASSKLGRESYGEQYF,TGTGCCAGCAGTAAGTTAGGGCGGGAGTCTTATGGCGAGCAGTACTTC
-,TRBV27,TRBJ1-1,16,TRBD1,CASSHRQGLMNTEAFF,TGTGCCAGCAGTCACAGACAGGGGCTTATGAACACTGAAGCTTTCTTT